Below, 19 T cell receptor beta chains from the same sample are listed, as sequenced in a study of T cells in women clearing cervical HPV infection. TCRdb's table, derived via immunoSEQ multiplex PCR, lists solely in-frame clones and lacks some. The repertoire table contains some 14,000 clones. Sequenced sample: blood buffy coat. The receptors come from a woman between 18 and 69 years old with a cervical HPV16 infection that either progressed to CIN3+ or cleared (not recorded which).

Remarks on this clone: The missing CDR3 end, 3 residues past where the read stops, is filled in from the germline J gene. The chain carries TRBV12-3 or TRBV12-4 and TRBJ2-3; 10 positions agree with TRBD2. CDR3 length: 20 amino acids. The V gene end was trimmed by 1 base and the J gene end by 0 bases; junction bases not matched to a gene: 13. The sequenced CDR3 bases are TGTGCCAGCAGTTTAGGTTTGGCACTAGCGGGGATCACTAGCACAGATACG. Its translation: CASSLGLALAGITSTDT. The whole CDR3 protein reads CASSLGLALAGITSTDTQYF.

A remark on this clone: Read sequence stops 3 residues before the CDR3 end, and the germline J gene provides the missing end. The gene calls are TRBV6-1 and TRBJ2-1, with 10 bases fitting TRBD2. CDR1 and CDR2 from the germline V gene are MNHNS and SASEGT. The CDR3 covers 16 residues. Trimming at V came to 4 bases and at J to 8 bases, leaving 11 bases not matched to a gene. This CDR3 is CASSATGSGGAHEQFF. The CDR3 bases that were read are TGTGCCAGCAGTGCCACCGGGAGCGGGGGGGCGCATGAG.

As concerns this clone: Coverage ceases 3 residues before the CDR3 finishes, and the germline J gene fills in the end. The chain carries TRBV6-4 and TRBJ1-6; TRBD1 is a possible D gene (5 bases). The CDR3 totals 13 residues. V was trimmed by 5 bases and J by 9 bases, leaving 11 bases between them. Germline-derived CDR1 and CDR2 are MRHNA and SNTAGT. The DNA read from the CDR3 is TGTGCCAGCAGTCGCGACAGTGGTTCACCC. It specifies CASSRDSGSP. The full CDR3 protein reads CASSRDSGSPLHF.

Its frequency marks this clone as medium-sized. The read ends 3 residues before the CDR3 terminus; that terminus is restored from the germline J gene. The chain couples TRBV18 to TRBJ1-4; 8 bases map to TRBD1. The CDR3 consists of 15 residues. The V gene end was trimmed by 0 bases and the J gene end by 5 bases; junction bases not matched to a gene: 2. CDR1 and CDR2 (germline): KGHSH, LQKENI. Incomplete CDR3 DNA: TGTGCCAGCTCACCACCGGGACAGGCCAATGAAAAA. Encoded protein: CASSPPGQANEK. From start to end, the CDR3 is CASSPPGQANEKLFF. The variable domain in full, completed from reference TRBV18 and TRBJ1-4, reads NAGVMQNPRHLVRRRGQEARLRCSPMKGHSHVYWYRQLPEEGLKFMVYLQKENIIDESGMPKERFSAEFPKEGPSILRIQQVVRGDSAAYFCASSPPGQANEKLFFGSGTQLSVL.

Concerning this clone itself: The read terminates 3 residues before the CDR3 end, so the remaining end is supplied by the germline J gene. V usage is TRBV14 and J usage is TRBJ2-1, with 10 bases identical to TRBD1. CDR1 is SGHDN, CDR2 FVKESK, per germline. This CDR3 has 20 amino acids. V lost 0 bases and J lost 4; bases outside the gene matches: 15. CDR3 sequence: CASSQERLKTGTGAYNEQFF. CDR3 DNA, as far as it was read: TGTGCCAGCAGCCAAGAGCGACTCAAAACCGGGACAGGGGCGTACAATGAG.

As to this clone: The read ends 3 residues shy of where the CDR3 ends; the end is completed using the germline J gene. V and J are TRBV4-2 and TRBJ2-2; 9 bases are shared with TRBD2. Germline assignment: CDR1 LGHNA and CDR2 YNFKEQ. J was trimmed by 3 bases and V by 4 bases; bases with no gene match: 9. The CDR3 loop spans 17 amino acids. The CDR3 DNA, read in part, is TGTGCCAGCAGCCCGGTCACAGGCGGGGGGGACACCGGGGAG. This codes for CASSPVTGGGDTGE. The entire CDR3 sequence reads CASSPVTGGGDTGELFF.

Points on this clone: The sequenced fragment ends 3 residues before the CDR3 boundary, so the rest is inferred from the germline J gene. The V call is TRBV24-1, the J call TRBJ2-1, with TRBD1 matching over 7 bases. The CDR3 contains 15 residues. Germline V gene sequence: CDR1 KGHDR, CDR2 SFDVKD. V was pared by 3 bases and J by 1 base, with 2 bases of the junction left unmatched. CDR3 amino acids: CATSDRDSSYNEQFF. The sequenced CDR3 bases are TGTGCCACCAGTGATCGGGACAGTTCCTACAATGAG.

With regard to this clone: The read terminates 3 residues before the CDR3 end, so the remaining end is supplied by the germline J gene. This chain links TRBV18 with TRBJ1-1; D not certain. Germline CDR1 and CDR2: KGHSH and LQKENI. V dropped 2 bases and J dropped 2 bases, with 15 bases sitting between them. The CDR3 spans 16 residues. The CDR3 DNA, read in part, is TGTGCCAGCTCACCAAGCCTTAGTCCGACTAACACTGAA. Translating it yields CASSPSLSPTNTE. The full CDR3 protein is CASSPSLSPTNTEAFF.

On this clone itself: The read halts 3 residues ahead of the CDR3 end, with the missing end drawn from the germline J gene. The rearrangement links TRBV9 to TRBJ2-4; 12 bases fit TRBD2. The germline V gene encodes CDR1 SGDLS and CDR2 YYNGEE. The CDR3 has 15 amino acids. The covered CDR3 bases are TGTGCCAGCAGCGTAGAACTAGCGGGAGGAGAGACT. Translated, it gives CASSVELAGGET. The CDR3 as a whole reads CASSVELAGGETQYF.

A remark on this clone: The CDR3 end falls 3 residues outside the read, so it is completed with the germline J gene. This chain joins TRBV7-3 and TRBJ1-1; D not resolved. Trimming stripped 8 bases from V and 0 bases from J, with 16 bases between. The length of the CDR3 is 15 residues. The germline V gene has CDR1 SGHTA and CDR2 FQGTGA. CDR3 sequence: CASGSGGPMNTEAFF. The sequenced part of the CDR3 DNA is TGTGCCAGCGGCTCAGGTGGGCCTATGAACACTGAA.

On this clone: The read stops 3 residues short of the end of the CDR3; the missing end is completed from the germline J gene. The rearrangement uses TRBV29-1 and TRBJ2-7, with a tentative D call TRBD2 (6 bases). Germline-derived CDR1 and CDR2 are SQVTM and ANQGSEA. The ends were cut back, 7 bases at V and 5 bases at J, with 24 bases in the middle. The length of the CDR3 is 15 residues. The CDR3 DNA, read in part, is TGCAGCGCCCAATTACCGGGACTCGGTCCTAACGAG. Its translation: CSAQLPGLGPNE. The CDR3 in its entirety is CSAQLPGLGPNEQYF.

As to this clone: The read terminates 3 residues ahead of where the CDR3 ends, so the germline J gene completes it. This chain joins TRBV5-3 and TRBJ1-5; D is undetermined. TRBV5-3 is an ORF; its function is uncertain. The germline V and J ends were trimmed by 0 bases and 7 bases, with 20 bases remaining between them. The CDR3 is 17 amino acids. CDR3 protein: CARSLDYPTPLRQPQHF. The CDR3 bases that were read are TGTGCCAGAAGCTTGGACTATCCGACGCCCCTGAGGCAGCCC.

On this clone itself: From the germline J gene comes the end of the CDR3, since the read stops 3 residues before it. The chain employs TRBV7-2 and TRBJ2-5; 8 nucleotides line up with TRBD1. The germline V gene encodes CDR1 SGHTA and CDR2 FQGNSA. The CDR3 runs 16 residues. V was pared by 0 bases and J by 5 bases, with 8 bases of the junction left unmatched. CDR3 amino acids: CASSLAQGAGRETQYF. CDR3 DNA, as far as it was read: TGTGCCAGCAGCTTAGCCCAGGGGGCAGGGCGGGAGACC.

With respect to this clone: The observed sequence ends 3 residues before the CDR3 terminus, with the missing tail filled in from the germline J gene. This chain uses TRBV19 with TRBJ2-7; TRBD1 might be the D (6 bases). From germline, CDR1 is LNHDA and CDR2 SQIVND (reference sequence). The CDR3 has 13 residues. The germline V and J ends were trimmed by 6 bases and 2 bases, with 11 bases remaining between them. This CDR3 is CASRPTGTYEQYF. CDR3 DNA (partial): TGTGCCAGTAGACCGACAGGAACCTACGAG. The complete variable domain, with remaining parts taken from reference TRBV19 and TRBJ2-7, reads DGGITQSPKYLFRKEGQNVTLSCEQNLNHDAMYWYRQDPGQGLRLIYYSQIVNDFQKGDIAEGYSVSREKKESFPLTVTSAQKNPTAFYLCASRPTGTYEQYFGPGTRLTVT.

Worth noting for this clone: The read ends 3 residues early relative to the CDR3; the germline J gene fills the gap. The chain combines TRBV18 with TRBJ2-3, with 9 bases aligning to TRBD1. This CDR3 region has 16 residues. After removal of 3 bases from V and 6 bases from J, the junction contained 10 bases not matched to a gene. Germline V gene sequence: CDR1 KGHSH, CDR2 LQKENI. This CDR3 is CASSPRETGGVDTQYF. The part of the CDR3 DNA that was read is TGTGCCAGCTCACCGCGGGAAACAGGGGGCGTGGATACG.

Comments on this clone: The CDR3 extends 3 residues past the end of the read, so its final part is completed from the germline J gene. The chain employs TRBV2 and TRBJ2-4, with 9 nucleotides matching TRBD1. Germline V lookup: CDR1 SNHLY, CDR2 FYNNEI. This CDR3 region has 13 residues. The sequenced part of the CDR3 DNA is TGTGCCAGCACCTTAAGACAGGGGGATGGT. Residues: CASTLRQGDG. Given in full, the CDR3 is CASTLRQGDGQYF.

A note on this clone: Sequencing ends 3 residues short of the CDR3 end; the germline J gene provides the rest. This chain connects TRBV6-2 or TRBV6-3 to TRBJ1-2; a possible D gene is TRBD1 (5 bases). Germline V gives CDR1 MNHEY, CDR2 SVGEGT. The CDR3 has 14 residues. V was pared by 3 bases and J by 0 bases, with 8 bases between. The sequenced part of the CDR3 DNA is TGTGCCAGCAGTTATGGCAGGGCTAACTATGGC. This translates into CASSYGRANYG. Given in full, the CDR3 is CASSYGRANYGYTF.

Concerning this clone: The CDR3 extends 3 residues past the end of the read, so its final part is completed from the germline J gene. V usage is TRBV18 and J usage is TRBJ1-2; D uncertain. The CDR3 totals 13 residues. The germline V gene has CDR1 KGHSH and CDR2 LQKENI. CDR3 loop: CASSPSQTSDYTF. The sequenced part of the CDR3 DNA is TGTGCCAGCTCACCCTCCCAAACTTCCGAC.

Turning to this clone: Coverage ceases 3 residues before the CDR3 finishes, and the germline J gene fills in the end. The V and J genes are TRBV7-9 and TRBJ1-5; possibly TRBD1 for D (5 bases). The V and J ends lost 1 base and 1 base respectively, with 8 bases between them. The CDR3 consists of 15 residues. The germline CDR1 and CDR2 sequences are SEHNR and FQNEAQ (reference sequence). The sequenced part of the CDR3 DNA is TGTGCCAGCAGCTTAGGGCACAGGAGCAATCAGCCC. Encoded protein: CASSLGHRSNQP. The whole CDR3 is CASSLGHRSNQPQHF.